The 5 T cell receptor beta chains given below trace back to one sample, sequenced in a study of vaccination effects on CD4 cells after COVID-19. Under the ViraFEST assay, PBMC were stimulated with viral peptide pools so that antigen-specific CD4+ T cells expanded. Sequencing was performed afterwards. Isolating CD4+ T cells followed approximately 9 days of culture. Their antigen targets remain unknown. Clones were read by immunoSEQ multiplex PCR, and TCRdb kept only the in-frame ones, dropping some. The data contain approximately 30,000 clones, about 63% of them singletons. Sequenced material: CD4+ T cells from PBMCs cultured with HCoV-229E spike peptides, taken before COVID-19 vaccination. The receptor source for this set is a human donor who received a COVID-19 vaccine.

V usage is TRBV19 and J usage is TRBJ2-3; 8 nucleotides match TRBD2. CDR1 and CDR2 from the germline V gene are LNHDA and SQIVND (reference sequence). Trimming took 3 bases from V and 1 from J; bases not matched to a gene: 3. The CDR3 has 15 residues. The CDR3 region is CASSMGLGGTDTQYF. CDR3 DNA sequence: TGTGCCAGTAGTATGGGACTAGGGGGCACAGATACGCAGTATTTT.

This rearrangement joins TRBV5-6 to TRBJ2-7, with 9 bases that match TRBD1. With V trimmed by 2 bases and J by 3 bases, 15 bases remained unmatched. CDR1 is SGHDT, CDR2 YYEEEE, per germline. CDR3 length: 18 amino acids. The CDR3 sequence: CASSLSPGQGNFVYEQYF. Written as DNA, the CDR3 is TGTGCCAGCAGCTTATCACCGGGACAGGGAAATTTCGTCTACGAGCAGTACTTC.

This chain joins TRBV10-3 and TRBJ1-6; maybe TRBD1 (5 bases). This CDR3 comprises 13 residues. The germline V and J ends were trimmed by 6 bases and 6 bases, with 9 bases remaining between them. Germline-derived CDR1 and CDR2 are ENHRY and SYGVKD. The CDR3 DNA reads TGTGCCATCAGGCAGGGAGGTAATTCACCCCTCCACTTT. Protein: CAIRQGGNSPLHF.

This clone was seen more than once but under ten times. The rearrangement joins TRBV9 to TRBJ2-5; D tentatively reads TRBD1 or TRBD2 (5 bases each). Trimming took off 4 bases at V and 4 bases at J, with 14 bases between the two ends. CDR3 size: 14 residues. Germline assignment: CDR1 SGDLS and CDR2 YYNGEE. The CDR3 reads CASSIGTVRETQYF. Written as DNA, the CDR3 is TGTGCCAGCAGCATCGGGACCGTCCGAGAGACCCAGTACTTC.

This clone has a handful of counts. J is TRBJ1-1 and V is TRBV7-9, with 7 positions matching TRBD1. Losses at the gene ends were 3 bases for V and 1 base for J; bases not matched to a gene: 2. CDR1 SEHNR and CDR2 FQNEAQ come from the germline V gene (reference sequence). The CDR3 length is 14 residues. This CDR3 is CASSLTGRNTEAFF. In nucleotides, the CDR3 is TGTGCCAGCAGCTTGACAGGGCGGAACACTGAAGCTTTCTTT. Using reference TRBV7-9 and TRBJ1-1 for the parts outside the CDR3, the full variable domain is DTGVSQNPRHKITKRGQNVTFRCDPISEHNRLYWYRQTLGQGPEFLTYFQNEAQLEKSRLLSDRFSAERPKGSFSTLEIQRTEQGDSAMYLCASSLTGRNTEAFFGQGTRLTVV.